This TCR beta chain was documented in a study of T-cell reconstitution after alpha-beta-depleted transplantation in children. The germline V gene has CDR1 SGHTA and CDR2 FQGNSA. The CDR3 sequence is 12 residues long. With 1 base removed from V and 7 bases from J, the gap between germline ends came to 6 bases. Preparation of the TCRbeta library involved a method that used unique molecular identifiers. One entry per CDR3 protein, called by TCRdb with MiXCR from the PCR reads. The sample has hundreds of thousands of distinct CDR3 sequences; 15% to 20% are singletons. The receptor was derived from a human donor who donated a stem cell graft to a child with acute myeloid leukemia. Source: PBMCs from the stem cell graft donor, taken from the stem cell graft. The V call is TRBV7-2, the J call TRBJ2-3; no clear D gene. For the CDR3, the DNA is TGTGCCAGCAGCTTAGGAACATATACGCAGTATTTT. Protein: CASSLGTYTQYF.